This T cell receptor beta chain came from a study of shared clonotypes between healthy human individuals. Study observations and caveats: Of the naive CD4 clonotypes, around 4.7% were shared across several donors.

There are 16 residues in the CDR3. With V trimmed by 4 bases and J by 3 bases, 2 bases remained unmatched. Germline V gene data show CDR1 as SGHRS and CDR2 as YFSETQ. A remark on this clone: Antigen specificity is unknown.

Produced via immunoSEQ multiplex PCR; TCRdb's table is partial and in-frame only. The sample records under 550,000 clones, around 96% being singletons. Material: naive CD4+ T cells sorted from blood. Subset defined: CD45RA+ positively selected. The chain combines TRBV5-1 with TRBJ2-2; TRBD2 agrees at 14 bases. The sequence came from a woman aged 30 to 39 in good health. The CDR3 region has the DNA TGCGCCAGCAGCGGGACTAGCGGGAGTCACACCGGGGAGCTGTTTTTT. Translation gives CASSGTSGSHTGELFF.